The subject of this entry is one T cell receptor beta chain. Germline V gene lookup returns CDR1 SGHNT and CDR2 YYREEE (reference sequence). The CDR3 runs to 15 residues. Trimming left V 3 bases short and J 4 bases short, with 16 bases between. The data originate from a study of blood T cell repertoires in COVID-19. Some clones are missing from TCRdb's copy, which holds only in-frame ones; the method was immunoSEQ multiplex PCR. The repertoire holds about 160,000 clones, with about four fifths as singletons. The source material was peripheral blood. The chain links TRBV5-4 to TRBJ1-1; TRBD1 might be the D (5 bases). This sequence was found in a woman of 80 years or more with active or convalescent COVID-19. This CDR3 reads CASSWDSQTGTEAFF. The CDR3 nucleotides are TGTGCCAGCAGCTGGGACTCTCAAACGGGCACTGAAGCTTTCTTT. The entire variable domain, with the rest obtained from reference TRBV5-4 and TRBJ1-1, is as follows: ETGVTQSPTHLIKTRGQQVTLRCSSQSGHNTVSWYQQALGQGPQFIFQYYREEENGRGNFPPRFSGLQFPNYSSELNVNALELDDSALYLCASSWDSQTGTEAFFGQGTRLTVV.